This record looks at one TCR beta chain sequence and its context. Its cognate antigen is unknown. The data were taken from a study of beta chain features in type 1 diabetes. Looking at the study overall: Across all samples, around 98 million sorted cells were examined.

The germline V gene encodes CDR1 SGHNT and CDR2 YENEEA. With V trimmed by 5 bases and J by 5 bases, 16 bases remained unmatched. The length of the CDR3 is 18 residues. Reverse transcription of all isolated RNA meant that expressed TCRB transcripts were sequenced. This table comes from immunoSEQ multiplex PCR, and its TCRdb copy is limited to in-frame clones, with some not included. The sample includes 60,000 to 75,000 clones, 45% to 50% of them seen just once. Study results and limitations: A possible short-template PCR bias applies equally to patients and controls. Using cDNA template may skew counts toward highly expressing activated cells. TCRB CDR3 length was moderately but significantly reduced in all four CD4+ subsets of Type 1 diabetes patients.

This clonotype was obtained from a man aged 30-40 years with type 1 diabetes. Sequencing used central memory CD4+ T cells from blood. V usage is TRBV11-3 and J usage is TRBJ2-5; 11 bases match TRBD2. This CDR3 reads CASSRLAGGLPMRETQYF. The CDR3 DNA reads TGTGCCAGCAGCCGCCTAGCGGGAGGTCTGCCGATGAGGGAGACCCAGTACTTC.